Listed here are 5 T cell receptor beta chains from one sample, sequenced in a study of blood T cell repertoires in COVID-19. Here immunoSEQ multiplex PCR was the method, and the copy in TCRdb shows in-frame clones only, minus some. Here the sample spans roughly 400,000 clones, around 87% being singletons. Source material: PBMCs or T cells enriched from blood (not recorded which). The receptors here all came from a man under 40 who had recovered from COVID-19.

The chain couples TRBV2 to TRBJ1-5; 8 nucleotides line up with TRBD1. CDR3 size: 15 residues. CDR1 and CDR2 from the germline V gene are SNHLY and FYNNEI. V shed 4 bases and J 4 bases; nucleotides not matched to a gene: 6. The CDR3 reads CASSGPGQANQPQHF. Here the CDR3 DNA reads TGTGCCAGCAGTGGTCCGGGACAGGCTAATCAGCCCCAGCATTTT.

The J gene is TRBJ2-1, the V gene TRBV9; the D gene is possibly TRBD2 (5 bases). This CDR3 spans 15 amino acids. The V end lost 3 bases, the J end lost 6 bases, and 16 bases lay between the germline ends. Germline V gene sequence: CDR1 SGDLS, CDR2 YYNGEE. The CDR3, as DNA: TGTGCCAGCAGCGCCGGAGGCGGCTCCCTCAATGAGCAGTTCTTC. It specifies CASSAGGGSLNEQFF.

This rearrangement joins TRBV27 to TRBJ2-7; tentative D call: TRBD2 (5 bases). CDR1 is MNHEY and CDR2 is SMNVEV in the germline V gene (reference sequence). The CDR3 runs to 13 residues. V was cut by 10 bases and J by 2 bases, with 15 bases left in between. The CDR3 DNA reads as TGTGCCACCTTGGACTTAAGCGCCTACGAGCAGTACTTC. Its translation is CATLDLSAYEQYF.

This rearrangement joins TRBV3-1 (or the pseudogene TRBV3-2) to TRBJ1-1, with D hard to call. Trimming removed 1 base at V and 10 bases at J, with 16 bases between. The CDR3 spans 14 residues. In germline, CDR1 is LGHDT, CDR2 YNNKEL (reference sequence). CDR3 nucleotide sequence: TGTGCCAGCAGCCAAGTTCCGACCAGCGGTATAGCTTTCTTT. It translates to CASSQVPTSGIAFF.

This chain links TRBV6-5 with TRBJ2-3; 7 bases fit TRBD1. Losses at the gene ends were 6 bases for V and 5 bases for J; bases not matched to a gene: 2. In germline, CDR1 is MNHEY, CDR2 SVGAGI. The CDR3 sequence is 12 residues long. The DNA for the CDR3 is TGTGCCAGCAGCCGGGACAGAGATACGCAGTATTTT. Its translation: CASSRDRDTQYF.